This TCR beta chain was retrieved from a study of identical twins. Study results and limitations: Excess sharing by twins proved weaker in beta out-of-frame sequences. Analyses based on zero insertions could be partly confounded by invariant MAIT and iNKT cells.

TCRdb recomputed calls from the 5' RACE reads with MiXCR, one row per CDR3 protein. The profile covers about 530,000 distinct CDR3 sequences, with under 25% appearing a single time and 0.45% to 0.5% taken by the ten largest. There were only healthy Caucasians among the donors. In its sample, this clonotype was seen a few times. Its matching antigen is unknown. The V gene lost 6 bases and the J gene lost 3 bases, with 12 bases spanning the gap. The CDR3 spans 13 residues. Germline V gene data show CDR1 as MNHEY and CDR2 as SVGEGT. The data also belong to a second study, concerning yellow fever vaccine responses in identical twins. Per that paper: Twins' T cell vaccine responses reportedly looked partly convergent, partly personalized.

Source material: CD4+ T cells sorted from blood. The V and J genes are TRBV6-2 or TRBV6-3 and TRBJ2-7; TRBD2 is a possible D gene (5 bases). The sequence was obtained from a woman aged 18-30 years in good health. The CDR3 DNA reads as TGTGCCAGCAGAGACGTCGGGGTCTACGAGCAGTACTTC. It codes for CASRDVGVYEQYF.